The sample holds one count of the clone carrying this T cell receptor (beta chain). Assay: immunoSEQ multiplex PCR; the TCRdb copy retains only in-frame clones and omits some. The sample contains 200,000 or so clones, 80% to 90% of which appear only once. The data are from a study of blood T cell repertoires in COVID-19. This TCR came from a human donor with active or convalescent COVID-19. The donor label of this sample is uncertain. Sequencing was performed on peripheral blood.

CDR3 DNA: TGTGCCAGCAGTTTCTCCGACAGGAGCTCTGGAAACACCATATATTTT. Translation gives CASSFSDRSSGNTIYF. V usage is TRBV27 and J usage is TRBJ1-3, with D perhaps TRBD1 (6 bases). The V gene's germline CDR1 is MNHEY and CDR2 SMNVEV (reference sequence). V lost 3 bases and J lost 0, with 12 bases in between. This CDR3 has 16 residues.